This entry lists 18 T cell receptor beta chains sequenced from one sample in a study of cytomegalovirus exposure and HLA in healthy donors. PCR involved 60 Vbeta and 13 Jbeta primers. Profiling relied on immunoSEQ multiplex PCR, and the TCRdb table lists in-frame clones only, not all of them. The profile shows about 88,000 clones, 85% to 90% of them singletons. Sequencing was carried out using PBMCs. These TCRs come from a man between 18 and 29 years old in good health and CMV-seronegative.

J is TRBJ1-6 and V is TRBV6-5; TRBD1 aligns across 7 bases. The CDR3 loop spans 16 amino acids. From germline, CDR1 is MNHEY and CDR2 SVGAGI. With 4 bases clipped from V and 2 bases from J, the junction kept 5 bases outside the gene matches. The CDR3, as DNA: TGTGCCAGCAGTTTATCAACAGGGGCCTATAATTCACCCCTCCACTTT. It translates to CASSLSTGAYNSPLHF.

This chain connects TRBV6-5 to TRBJ2-7; D may be TRBD2 (6 bases). The germline V gene encodes CDR1 MNHEY and CDR2 SVGAGI. The CDR3 has 12 residues. V dropped 6 bases and J dropped 8 bases, with 14 bases sitting between them. In DNA form, the CDR3 reads TGTGCCAGCAGGTCCGGGACTTTCAAGCAGTACTTC. It encodes CASRSGTFKQYF.

This rearrangement joins TRBV5-4 to TRBJ2-2; TRBD2 aligns across 7 bases. Per germline, CDR1 SGHNT and CDR2 YYREEE (reference sequence). CDR3 length equals 15 residues. V shed 3 bases, J shed 6 bases, and the junction held 8 bases outside the gene matches. The CDR3 spells CASSSSRTRAGELFF. The CDR3 DNA reads TGTGCCAGCAGCTCCTCACGGACTAGAGCCGGGGAGCTGTTTTTT.

The chain combines TRBV9 with TRBJ2-7, with D possibly being TRBD2 (6 bases). This CDR3 comprises 14 residues. The germline V and J ends were trimmed by 0 bases and 2 bases, with 9 bases remaining between them. Germline V gives CDR1 SGDLS, CDR2 YYNGEE. The CDR3 region is CASSVDGSAYEQYF. CDR3 nucleotide sequence: TGTGCCAGCAGCGTAGACGGGAGTGCCTACGAGCAGTACTTC.

The chain couples TRBV27 to TRBJ2-7; D is uncertain. Trimming took off 5 bases at V and 9 bases at J, with 20 bases between the two ends. Looked up from germline, CDR1 is MNHEY and CDR2 is SMNVEV (reference sequence). CDR3 size: 14 residues. CDR3 bases: TGTGCCAGCAGTACAATACCCCCGGGTGCCGGGCAGTACTTC. Its translation is CASSTIPPGAGQYF.

The chain combines TRBV7-2 with TRBJ2-7; 9 bases match TRBD1. Germline V CDR1 and CDR2: SGHTA, FQGNSA. V lost 5 bases to trimming and J lost 6 bases; unmatched junction nucleotides: 14. This CDR3 is 16 amino acids long. CDR3 protein: CASSPRGGQGGSEQYF. CDR3 DNA: TGTGCCAGCAGCCCCCGAGGGGGACAGGGAGGAAGCGAGCAGTACTTC.

The V call is TRBV11-3, the J call TRBJ2-1; 10 bases line up with TRBD2. The CDR3 has 15 amino acids. The J segment lost 8 bases and the V segment lost 1 base, leaving 5 bases of the junction unmatched. CDR1 and CDR2 (germline): SGHNT, YENEEA. The CDR3 is CASSLVGLAGDEQFF. The CDR3 nucleotides read TGTGCCAGCAGCTTAGTTGGGCTAGCGGGAGATGAGCAGTTCTTC.

This chain uses TRBV5-4 with TRBJ1-2, with 10 bases fitting TRBD1. With V trimmed by 2 bases and J by 7 bases, 2 bases remained unmatched. The CDR3 has 13 amino acids. Germline CDR1 and CDR2: SGHNT and YYREEE (reference sequence). The CDR3 spells CASSFGTGVGYTF. CDR3 sequence (DNA): TGTGCCAGCAGCTTTGGGACAGGGGTTGGCTACACCTTC. Looking up the rest from reference TRBV5-4 and TRBJ1-2 gives the full variable domain: ETGVTQSPTHLIKTRGQQVTLRCSSQSGHNTVSWYQQALGQGPQFIFQYYREEENGRGNFPPRFSGLQFPNYSSELNVNALELDDSALYLCASSFGTGVGYTFGSGTRLTVV.

The chain recombines TRBV12-5 with TRBJ1-4, with 7 bases aligning to TRBD1. With 1 base clipped from V and 4 bases from J, the junction kept 12 bases outside the gene matches. The CDR3 loop spans 18 amino acids. From germline, CDR1 is LGHNT and CDR2 FRNRAP. CDR3 in DNA: TGTGCTAGTGGTTTGGAAGACAGGGACTCCCCCCTTAATGAAAAACTGTTTTTT. Translating it yields CASGLEDRDSPLNEKLFF.

The V call is TRBV14, the J call TRBJ2-7; tentative D call: TRBD2 (6 bases). There are 16 residues in the CDR3. The germline V and J ends were trimmed by 0 bases and 2 bases, with 14 bases remaining between them. Germline assignment: CDR1 SGHDN and CDR2 FVKESK. The CDR3 sequence: CASSQEELAYPYEQYF. DNA of the CDR3: TGTGCCAGCAGCCAAGAAGAGCTAGCGTACCCCTACGAGCAGTACTTC.

The V gene is TRBV12-2, the J gene TRBJ2-2; the table calls TRBD2, which could not be checked here. TRBV12-2 has pseudogene status. The CDR3 runs to 17 residues. CDR3 sequence reads: CASRPKRAPEDTGELFF. The CDR3 DNA reads TGTGCAAGTCGCCCAAAGAGGGCGCCCGAGGACACCGGGGAGCTGTTTTTT.

This chain uses TRBV2 with TRBJ1-4, with D possibly matching TRBD1 (6 bases). The CDR3 totals 14 residues. CDR1 and CDR2 (germline): SNHLY, FYNNEI. V gave up 6 bases and J gave up 4 bases, with 12 bases separating them. In DNA form, the CDR3 reads TGTGCCAGCAGGAACTACAGGGTTAATGAAAAACTGTTTTTT. Translated: CASRNYRVNEKLFF.

The chain employs TRBV7-3 and TRBJ2-1; no firm D call. Germline-derived CDR1 and CDR2 are SGHTA and FQGTGA. The length of the CDR3 is 13 residues. The V and J ends lost 2 bases and 9 bases respectively, with 11 bases between them. The DNA of the CDR3 is TGTGCCAGCAGCTTACAAGCGTGGTCTGAGCAGTTCTTC. This encodes CASSLQAWSEQFF.

Here the CDR3 DNA reads TGTGCCAGCAGCCGCCCGGGACAGGGAATCTACAATGAGCAGTTCTTC. This encodes CASSRPGQGIYNEQFF. The chain uses TRBV7-2 and TRBJ2-1; 9 bases align to TRBD1. The trim removed 5 bases at V and 3 bases at J, leaving 8 bases unmatched. Germline V gene sequence: CDR1 SGHTA, CDR2 FQGNSA. The length of the CDR3 is 16 residues.

This chain uses TRBV25-1 with TRBJ2-2; 16 positions agree with TRBD2. Germline assignment: CDR1 MGHDK and CDR2 SYGVNS. V lost 1 base, J lost 6 bases, and 5 bases stayed unmatched. This CDR3 region has 18 residues. This CDR3 reads CASSESAGLAGGPGELFF. The CDR3 DNA is TGTGCCAGCAGTGAATCCGCGGGACTAGCGGGAGGGCCCGGGGAGCTGTTTTTT.

CDR3: CASSYFAGGLYEQFF. DNA of the CDR3: TGTGCCAGCAGTTACTTCGCGGGAGGTTTGTATGAGCAGTTCTTC. The J gene is TRBJ2-1, the V gene TRBV6-6, with 8 nucleotides matching TRBD2. CDR1 is MNHNY, CDR2 SVGAGI, per germline (reference sequence). CDR3 length: 15 residues. Unmatched junction bases numbered 7, after V lost 1 base and J lost 8 bases.

This sequence joins TRBV5-4 and TRBJ2-1; possible D gene TRBD2, 7 bases. V was shortened by 0 bases and J by 8 bases, with 21 bases between the two germline ends. CDR1 and CDR2 (germline): SGHNT, YYREEE (reference sequence). The CDR3 spans 17 residues. The CDR3 DNA follows: TGTGCCAGCAGCTTGGCCCGGGGGGCGTCCATGAACGATGAGCAGTTCTTC. Residues: CASSLARGASMNDEQFF.

V is TRBV27 and J is TRBJ2-6, with D perhaps matching TRBD1 (6 bases). V lost 5 bases, J lost 2 bases, and 16 bases lay in between. Germline lookup yields CDR1 MNHEY and CDR2 SMNVEV (reference sequence). This CDR3 spans 17 amino acids. The CDR3: CASSPRAGQTGANVLTF. The DNA for the CDR3 is TGTGCCAGCAGTCCTAGGGCCGGACAGACTGGGGCCAACGTCCTGACTTTC.